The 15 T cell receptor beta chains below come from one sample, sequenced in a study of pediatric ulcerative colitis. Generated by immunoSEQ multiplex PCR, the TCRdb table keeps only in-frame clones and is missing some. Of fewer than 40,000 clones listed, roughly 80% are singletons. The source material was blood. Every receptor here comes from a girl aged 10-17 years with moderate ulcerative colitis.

For the CDR3, the DNA is TGTGCCAGCAGCGCCCCGGCCGGGACTAGCGGGGGCCCGTCGAACACCGGGGAGCTGTTTTTT. Its translation: CASSAPAGTSGGPSNTGELFF. The chain employs TRBV9 and TRBJ2-2, with 14 bases that match TRBD2. The CDR3 has 21 amino acids. The germline V gene has CDR1 SGDLS and CDR2 YYNGEE. Trimming at V came to 3 bases and at J to 0 bases, leaving 13 bases not matched to a gene.

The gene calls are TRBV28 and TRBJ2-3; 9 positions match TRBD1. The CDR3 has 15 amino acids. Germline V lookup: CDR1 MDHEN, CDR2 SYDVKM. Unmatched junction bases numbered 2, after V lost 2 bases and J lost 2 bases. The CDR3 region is CASSLAQGATDTQYF. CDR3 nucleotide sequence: TGTGCCAGCAGTTTAGCACAGGGGGCCACAGATACGCAGTATTTT.

CDR3 amino acids: CASSSDRGRVTGELFF. The CDR3 coding sequence is TGTGCCAGCAGTTCGGACAGGGGGAGGGTCACCGGGGAGCTGTTTTTT. The J gene is TRBJ2-2, the V gene TRBV5-4; 10 bases are shared with TRBD1. The germline V gene has CDR1 SGHNT and CDR2 YYREEE (reference sequence). This CDR3 contains 16 residues. V shed 5 bases and J 4 bases; nucleotides not matched to a gene: 8.

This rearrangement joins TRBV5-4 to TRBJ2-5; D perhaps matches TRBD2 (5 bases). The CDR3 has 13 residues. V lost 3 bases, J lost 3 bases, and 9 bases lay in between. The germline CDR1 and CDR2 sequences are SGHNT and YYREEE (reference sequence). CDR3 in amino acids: CASSSGSEETQYF. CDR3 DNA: TGTGCCAGCAGCTCTGGGAGCGAAGAGACCCAGTACTTC.

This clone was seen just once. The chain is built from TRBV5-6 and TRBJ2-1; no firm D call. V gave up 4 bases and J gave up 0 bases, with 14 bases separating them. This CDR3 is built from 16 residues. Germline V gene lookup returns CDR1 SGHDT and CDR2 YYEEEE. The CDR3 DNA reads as TGTGCCAGCAGCAAAAAGGCGGAGAGCTCCTACAATGAGCAGTTCTTC. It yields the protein CASSKKAESSYNEQFF.

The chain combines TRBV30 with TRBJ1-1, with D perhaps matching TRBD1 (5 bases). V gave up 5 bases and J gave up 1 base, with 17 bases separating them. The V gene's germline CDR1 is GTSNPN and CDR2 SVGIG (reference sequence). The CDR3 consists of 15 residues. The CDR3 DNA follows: TGTGCCTGGGGTCAGGCGGGGGGTGGGAACACTGAAGCTTTCTTT. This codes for CAWGQAGGGNTEAFF.

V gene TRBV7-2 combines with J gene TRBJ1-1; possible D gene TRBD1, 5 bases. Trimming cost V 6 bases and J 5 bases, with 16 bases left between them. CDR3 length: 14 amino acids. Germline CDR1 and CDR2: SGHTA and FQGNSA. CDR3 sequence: CASSQMTVSTEAFF. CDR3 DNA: TGTGCCAGCAGTCAGATGACAGTTTCGACTGAAGCTTTCTTT.

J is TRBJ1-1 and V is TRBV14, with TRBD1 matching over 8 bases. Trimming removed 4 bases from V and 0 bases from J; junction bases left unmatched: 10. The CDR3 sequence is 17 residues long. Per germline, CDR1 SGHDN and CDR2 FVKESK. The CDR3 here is CASSPIGLQGVNTEAFF. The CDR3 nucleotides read TGTGCCAGCAGCCCTATCGGACTACAGGGGGTGAACACTGAAGCTTTCTTT.

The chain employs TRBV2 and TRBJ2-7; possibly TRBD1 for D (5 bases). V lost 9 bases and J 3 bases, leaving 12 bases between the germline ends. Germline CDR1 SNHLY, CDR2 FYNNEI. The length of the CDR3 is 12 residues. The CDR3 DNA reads TGTGCCAGTACTTTACAGGACTACGAGCAGTACTTC. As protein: CASTLQDYEQYF.

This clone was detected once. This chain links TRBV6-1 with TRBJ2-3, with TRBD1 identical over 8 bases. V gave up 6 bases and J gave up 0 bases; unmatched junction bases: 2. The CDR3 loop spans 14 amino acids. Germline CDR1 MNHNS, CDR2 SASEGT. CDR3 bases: TGTGCCAGCAGCACAGGGGGGAGCACAGATACGCAGTATTTT. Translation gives CASSTGGSTDTQYF.

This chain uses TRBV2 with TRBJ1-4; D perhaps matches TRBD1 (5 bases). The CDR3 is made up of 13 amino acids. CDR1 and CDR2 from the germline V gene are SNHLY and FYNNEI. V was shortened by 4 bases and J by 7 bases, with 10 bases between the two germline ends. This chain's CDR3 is CASSVSGIEKLFF. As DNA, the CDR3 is TGTGCCAGCAGTGTTTCAGGGATTGAAAAACTGTTTTTT.

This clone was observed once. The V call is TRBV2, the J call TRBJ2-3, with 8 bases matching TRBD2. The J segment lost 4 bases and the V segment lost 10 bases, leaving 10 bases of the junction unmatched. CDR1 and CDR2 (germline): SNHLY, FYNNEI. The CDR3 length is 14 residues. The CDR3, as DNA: TGTGCCACCCCGGGACGGCGGGGGGCAGATACGCAGTATTTT. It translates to CATPGRRGADTQYF.

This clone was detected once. CDR3: CAWSLRQGDGYTF. In DNA, the CDR3 is TGTGCCTGGAGCCTGAGACAGGGCGATGGCTACACCTTC. The genes are TRBV30 and TRBJ1-2, with TRBD1 identical over 7 bases. Losses at the gene ends were 3 bases for V and 6 bases for J; bases not matched to a gene: 7. The CDR3 is 13 residues long. CDR1 and CDR2 (germline): GTSNPN, SVGIG (reference sequence).

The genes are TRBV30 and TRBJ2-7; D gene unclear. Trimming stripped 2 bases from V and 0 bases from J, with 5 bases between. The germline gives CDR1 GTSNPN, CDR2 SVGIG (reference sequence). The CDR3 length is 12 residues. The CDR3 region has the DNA TGTGCCTGGAGTCCTAGCTCCTACGAGCAGTACTTC. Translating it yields CAWSPSSYEQYF.

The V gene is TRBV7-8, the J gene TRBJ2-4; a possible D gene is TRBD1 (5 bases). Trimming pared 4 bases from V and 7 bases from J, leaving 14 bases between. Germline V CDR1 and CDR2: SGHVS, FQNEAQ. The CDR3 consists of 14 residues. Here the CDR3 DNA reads TGTGCCAGCAGCTCCCCGGAAGGGGTGAACATTCAGTACTTC. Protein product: CASSSPEGVNIQYF.